The TCR beta chain described here comes from a study of blood T cell repertoires in COVID-19 (dated by TCRdb to between 2020 and 2021). Regarding the complete study: Samples from collaborators originated in the United States, Italy and Spain and spanned both the acute and convalescent phases of COVID-19. Where available, HLA class I and class II types were obtained from metadata supplied by the sample provider rather than from assay-based typing. The sample metadata nearly always contained a de-identified subject ID, COVID-19 status, age in years and sex. A freely available public database, intended as a resource for researchers studying the immune response to SARS-CoV-2, is where the repertoires were released. The samples were drawn from the first 160 participants of the ongoing ImmuneRACE study and from 1,200 or so subjects provided by 6 global collaborators. The material from the prospective study consisted of cDNA or gDNA derived from T cells, B-cell-depleted T cells, or PBMCs. Deeply sampled blood TCRbeta repertoires from subjects exposed to, actively infected with, or recovered from COVID-19 were included in the dataset.

The germline V gene (reference sequence) provides CDR1 LNHNV and CDR2 YYDKDF. V is reduced by 0 bases and J by 0 bases, leaving a spacing of 9 bases between them. From the cysteine through the phenylalanine, the CDR3 covers 16 amino acids. Just CDR3 DNA is preserved here, 48 bases in frame from base 1. Collaborating institutions collected whole blood in K2EDTA tubes following their own protocols. For TCRbeta analysis, collaborators shipped samples as frozen whole blood, isolated PBMCs, or DNA extracted from either of those sample types. General conclusions and limits of the study: The amount of clinical and demographic metadata varied by source and participant and was provided uncurated.

TCRbeta CDR3 regions were amplified from genomic DNA using the immunoSEQ Assay, a bias-controlled multiplex PCR. On the authors' methods: The number of nucleated cells in each sample was estimated from the amplification of reference gene primers within the assay. To quantify the absolute abundance of each unique TCRbeta CDR3 rearrangement, sequence reads were collapsed and filtered. For each sample, productive Simpson clonality was calculated as the square root of Simpson's diversity index over productive rearrangements. In its TCRdb copy, this immuneACCESS table keeps in-frame sequences only and misses some clones. Where compared with another copy, unresolved V genes explain less than half of these, and the others have no known cause. That table supplies the V and J calls and clone size; D and trimming were determined from the DNA. Across this sample there are roughly 150,000 clones, with 65% to 85% seen only once. About a tenth of the sample belongs to the ten largest clones.

About this clone: This receptor's antigen is unknown. It has no much larger one-base neighbor in the sample; base qualities were not kept.

Sequencing was performed on peripheral blood. This chain joins TRBV15 to TRBJ1-5; D gene: possibly TRBD1, on 5 matching bases. This receptor was obtained from a man in his 70s with active or convalescent COVID-19. This receptor has the CDR3 CATSRDGAPSNQPQHF. The sequence in DNA is TGTGCCACCAGCAGAGATGGGGCCCCTAGCAATCAGCCCCAGCATTTT.